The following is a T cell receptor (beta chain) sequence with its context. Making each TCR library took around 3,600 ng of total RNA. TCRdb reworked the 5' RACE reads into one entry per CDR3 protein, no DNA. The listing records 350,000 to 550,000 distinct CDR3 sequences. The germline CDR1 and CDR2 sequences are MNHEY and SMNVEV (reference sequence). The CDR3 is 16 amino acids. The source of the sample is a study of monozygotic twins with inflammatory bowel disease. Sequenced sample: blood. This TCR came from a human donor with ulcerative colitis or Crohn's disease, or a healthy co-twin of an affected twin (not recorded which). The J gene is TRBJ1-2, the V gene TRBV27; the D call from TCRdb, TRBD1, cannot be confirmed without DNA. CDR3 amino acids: CASRPLGTGGAIGYTF.